This T cell receptor beta chain was found in a study of cytomegalovirus exposure and HLA in healthy donors. Study-level information: In terms of ancestry, the Caucasian-associated cluster contained more than 65% of the roughly 400 genotyped donors.

Points on this clone: Its antigen is as yet unknown.

Donors sampled were nominally healthy, though unrecorded immune exposures were likely. Germline-derived CDR1 and CDR2 are LGHNA and YSLEER. V was shortened by 0 bases and J by 4 bases, with 10 bases between the two germline ends. The CDR3 runs 16 residues. The study's findings and limits: CMV antigen specificity of three CMV-associated chains was confirmed in vitro. TCR beta chains numbering 164 were designated cytomegalovirus-associated.

PCR amplification relied on 60 Vbeta primers (plus 13 Jbeta primers). Repertoires were generated with immunoSEQ multiplex PCR, while TCRdb's copy carries only in-frame clones and drops some. The sample shows around 50,000 clones, about 79% of them seen only once. The sequencing sample was made of PBMCs. The receptor was derived from a middle-aged man in good health and CMV-seronegative. The chain is built from TRBV4-3 and TRBJ1-6; no definite D call. The CDR3 nucleotides read TGCGCCAGCAGCCAAGATTGGAGGTATTATAATTCACCCCTCCACTTT. It codes for CASSQDWRYYNSPLHF.